This TCR beta chain was identified during a study of blood T cell repertoires in COVID-19. Study-level background: Sample material is recorded as cDNA or gDNA derived from T cells, B-cell-depleted T cells, or PBMCs.

The CDR3 length is 14 residues. Looked up from germline, CDR1 is SGHNT and CDR2 is YENEEA. Trimming stripped 3 bases from V and 5 bases from J, with 14 bases between. Authors' processing steps: Estimation of nucleated cell counts was performed using reference gene primer amplification. The method was immunoSEQ multiplex PCR; TCRdb's version includes in-frame clones alone and lacks a portion of them. V and J calls plus clone size are reproduced from that table; the DNA served to infer D and trimming. The sample has 190,000 or so clones, more than 75% seen once. This receptor was identified in a woman under 30 who had recovered from COVID-19. The gene calls are TRBV11-3 and TRBJ2-7; D may be TRBD1 (6 bases). Sequencing used peripheral blood. The CDR3 sequence: CASSLGQGNNEQYF. The CDR3 DNA follows: TGTGCCAGCAGCTTGGGGCAGGGGAATAACGAGCAGTACTTC.